This T cell receptor (beta chain) stems from a study of neurological immune-mediated disorders. Looked up from germline, CDR1 is LGHDT and CDR2 is YNNKEL (reference sequence). CDR3 length equals 12 residues. V was trimmed by 4 bases and J by 5 bases, leaving 8 bases between them. The making of cDNA relied on 5'RACE with 10-nucleotide random UMIs. Each CDR3 protein gets one entry after TCRdb re-called the 5' RACE reads with MiXCR. The sample lists about 66,000 distinct CDR3 sequences, almost 4% seen once, with roughly 1.4% in the top ten. This clonotype was counted many times. Sequenced material: PBMCs. This sequence originates from a man aged 25 to 40 with multiple sclerosis. V is TRBV3-1 and J is TRBJ1-1, with D uncertain. The CDR3 nucleotides read TGTGCCAGCAGCCTGGGTCGGACTGAAGCTTTCTTT. Translating gives CASSLGRTEAFF.